Given below is one T cell receptor (beta chain) in context. The target antigen is unknown. The record originates from a study of T cell responses to AZD1222 COVID-19 vaccine. In germline, CDR1 is KGHSH, CDR2 LQKENI. The CDR3 runs to 13 residues. Trimming stripped 1 base from V and 5 bases from J, with 8 bases between. Study results and limitations: Seropositive at baseline were only five or six AZD1222 recipients.

Using immunoSEQ multiplex PCR, the repertoire was profiled, and TCRdb retains in-frame clones only, with some absent. The sample consists of approximately 150,000 clones, under 95% of them appearing once. This clonotype originated in an adult who received the AZD1222 COVID-19 vaccine. The sample here was peripheral blood, taken 28 days after the second AZD1222 dose. V usage is TRBV18 and J usage is TRBJ1-2; D ambiguous. The CDR3 bases are TGTGCCAGCTCACCACTCCCCCAGTATGGCTACACCTTC. It codes for CASSPLPQYGYTF. Based on the CDR3 plus reference TRBV18 and TRBJ1-2, the full variable domain is NAGVMQNPRHLVRRRGQEARLRCSPMKGHSHVYWYRQLPEEGLKFMVYLQKENIIDESGMPKERFSAEFPKEGPSILRIQQVVRGDSAAYFCASSPLPQYGYTFGSGTRLTVV.